Shown below are 13 T cell receptor beta chains from a single sample sequenced in a study of blood T cells in healthy people across ages. A second roughly 6 to 11 cycle PCR used barcoded and J-beta primers. TCRdb independently ran MiXCR on the 5' RACE reads; one entry per CDR3 protein. The data show about a million distinct CDR3 sequences, about 51% seen once. Sequencing input: blood. These receptors originate from a woman aged 60 to 75 in good health.

This clonotype has just a few counts. The V call is TRBV19, the J call TRBJ2-1; D is unresolved. This CDR3 region has 13 residues. V lost 7 bases to trimming and J lost 3 bases, with 10 bases between them. Per germline, CDR1 LNHDA and CDR2 SQIVND (reference sequence). The CDR3 DNA is TGTGCCAGTACTGAGAGGAACTACAATGAGCAGTTCTTC. This encodes CASTERNYNEQFF.

This clonotype was seen only a few times. The chain is built from TRBV4-1 and TRBJ2-2; D is uncertain. V lost 4 bases to trimming and J lost 4 bases, with 10 bases between them. Germline CDR1 and CDR2: MGHRA and YSYEKL. This CDR3 region has 14 residues. Here the CDR3 reads CASSRIGITGELFF. In nucleotides, the CDR3 is TGCGCCAGCAGCCGCATAGGGATCACCGGGGAGCTGTTTTTT.

In this sample, this clonotype turned up many times. The gene calls are TRBV12-5 and TRBJ2-5, with D uncertain. The CDR3 spans 14 residues. Germline V lookup: CDR1 LGHNT, CDR2 FRNRAP. V dropped 2 bases and J dropped 7 bases, with 14 bases sitting between them. The CDR3 DNA reads as TGTGCTAGTGGTTTGAGCGCCTTTAGTGGGACCCAGTACTTC. This encodes CASGLSAFSGTQYF.

The V call is TRBV7-8, the J call TRBJ2-1; 8 bases are a match to TRBD2. With 4 bases clipped from V and 4 bases from J, the junction kept 18 bases outside the gene matches. This CDR3 is built from 19 residues. CDR1 SGHVS and CDR2 FQNEAQ come from the germline V gene. DNA of the CDR3: TGTGCCAGCAGCTGGAGGACAGTTCTCTTGCGGGAGGAATACAATGAGCAGTTCTTC. Translated: CASSWRTVLLREEYNEQFF.

This clonotype was picked up one time. The chain couples TRBV12-3 or TRBV12-4 to TRBJ1-2; 9 bases map to TRBD1. The junction had 7 bases not matched to a gene; V was cut back by 3 bases and J by 8 bases. This CDR3 comprises 14 residues. As DNA, the CDR3 is TGTGCCAGCAGTTTTGCAGAGGGACAGGGAGGCTACACCTTC. Amino acid sequence: CASSFAEGQGGYTF.

The rearrangement joins TRBV7-2 to TRBJ2-7; 9 nucleotides align to TRBD2. Germline assignment: CDR1 SGHTA and CDR2 FQGNSA. CDR3 length: 14 residues. V trimming: 8 bases; J trimming: 4 bases; junction bases outside the gene matches: 9. The CDR3 nucleotides are TGTGCCAGCGCTCGTGCGGGAGGGCCTTACGAGCAGTACTTC. Translating gives CASARAGGPYEQYF.

This clonotype was seen more than once but under ten times. This rearrangement joins TRBV7-9 to TRBJ2-3; D remains unclear. The CDR3 runs to 17 residues. Trimming removed 0 bases at V and 1 base at J, with 14 bases between. Per germline, CDR1 SEHNR and CDR2 FQNEAQ (reference sequence). CDR3 protein: CASSLAIANTGTDTQYF. The CDR3 DNA is TGTGCCAGCAGCTTAGCGATTGCTAACACGGGCACAGATACGCAGTATTTT.

The V and J genes are TRBV4-2 and TRBJ2-6, with 7 bases identical to TRBD1. V dropped 4 bases and J dropped 0; count of bases not matched to a gene: 9. Germline assignment: CDR1 LGHNA and CDR2 YNFKEQ. The CDR3 length is 18 residues. CDR3 coding DNA: TGTGCCAGCAGCCTAGACGGGACAGTAAACTCTGGGGCCAACGTCCTGACTTTC. Residues: CASSLDGTVNSGANVLTF.

J is TRBJ2-3 and V is TRBV9; D unclear. Germline V lookup: CDR1 SGDLS, CDR2 YYNGEE. CDR3 length: 10 amino acids. Here the CDR3 DNA reads TGTGCAAACTTTCGCACCACGCAGTATTTT. It specifies CANFRTTQYF.

The chain uses TRBV7-2 and TRBJ1-4, with D possibly being TRBD1 (6 bases). This CDR3 comprises 16 residues. The germline V gene has CDR1 SGHTA and CDR2 FQGNSA. Trimming shortened V by 5 bases and J by 0 bases, and 13 bases separated the two germline ends. The CDR3 DNA is TGTGCCAGCAGCGCGGGGACACCGACAACTAATGAAAAACTGTTTTTT. Translation: CASSAGTPTTNEKLFF.

The chain couples TRBV27 to TRBJ2-7; D unclear. Germline lookup yields CDR1 MNHEY and CDR2 SMNVEV (reference sequence). V lost 6 bases to trimming and J lost 0 bases, with 15 bases between them. This CDR3 is built from 15 residues. The CDR3 region is CASSPDRISSYEQYF. The CDR3 DNA sequence: TGTGCCAGCAGCCCTGACCGAATCAGCTCCTACGAGCAGTACTTC.

The chain links TRBV7-3 to TRBJ2-7, with 7 bases matching TRBD1. With 5 bases clipped from V and 7 bases from J, the junction kept 20 bases outside the gene matches. CDR1 is SGHTA and CDR2 is FQGTGA in the germline V gene. CDR3 length equals 17 residues. CDR3 residues: CASSPRGTGVGYNEQYF. CDR3 DNA sequence: TGTGCCAGCAGCCCTAGGGGTACAGGGGTGGGATACAATGAGCAGTACTTC.

The chain carries TRBV9 and TRBJ2-7; D is unresolved. CDR3 length: 14 residues. The V gene lost 0 bases and the J gene lost 5 bases, with 12 bases spanning the gap. Germline V lookup: CDR1 SGDLS, CDR2 YYNGEE. The CDR3 DNA reads as TGTGCCAGCAGCGTAGGGCGAAACGTCAACGAGCAGTACTTC. This encodes CASSVGRNVNEQYF.